Shown below are 3 T cell receptor beta chains from a single sample sequenced in a study of T cells in Graves' hyperthyroidism and ophthalmopathy. What was amplified from RNA transcripts were TCR beta CDR3 regions. HTBI primers were employed in a first-round RT-PCR of the TCR CDR3. Using its own MiXCR run on the multiplex PCR reads, TCRdb lists one record per CDR3 protein. The sample shows fewer than 600,000 distinct CDR3 sequences, approximately 15% of them seen only once. The sample was blood. The receptors were sampled from a woman between 18 and 30 years old with Graves' hyperthyroidism.

This clonotype has a count of ten or more. This sequence joins TRBV19 and TRBJ2-5, with TRBD2 identical over 11 bases. The CDR3 totals 16 residues. With 6 bases clipped from V and 5 bases from J, the junction kept 11 bases outside the gene matches. Germline V gives CDR1 LNHDA, CDR2 SQIVND (reference sequence). The CDR3: CASSPTLAGGVETQYF. The CDR3 nucleotides are TGTGCCAGTAGCCCCACTCTAGCGGGAGGAGTGGAGACCCAGTACTTC.

The chain couples TRBV7-2 to TRBJ2-5, with 13 nucleotides matching TRBD2. The germline gives CDR1 SGHTA, CDR2 FQGNSA. V lost 9 bases and J lost 5; bases outside the gene matches: 3. The CDR3 spans 13 residues. The CDR3 DNA reads as TGTGCCAGTACGACTAGCGGGGGGGAGACCCAGTACTTC. Translation gives CASTTSGGETQYF.

This clonotype occurred once. The chain has TRBV20-1 and TRBJ2-1; TRBD2 matches 11 bases. The CDR3 contains 15 residues. Per germline, CDR1 DFQATT and CDR2 SNEGSKA (reference sequence). V dropped 3 bases and J dropped 4; count of bases not matched to a gene: 5. The CDR3 coding sequence is TGCAGTGCTAGGGTTAGCGGGAGGGCATACAATGAGCAGTTCTTC. This codes for CSARVSGRAYNEQFF.